This TCR beta chain was profiled in a study of cytomegalovirus exposure and HLA in healthy donors. Findings and limits, study-wide: It was found in a later analysis that first-cohort TCR clusters tended to co-occur in the roughly 120 validation repertoires. Diagnosis of cytomegalovirus status made by the classifier reportedly showed high specificity and sensitivity.

Per the germline V gene, CDR1 is WNHNN and CDR2 is SYGVQD (reference sequence). The CDR3 runs 13 residues. V was clipped by 4 bases and J by 5 bases, with 12 bases between them. A few counts support this clone. What it binds is not known. The donors were members of the roughly 120-subject validation cohort (separate from the roughly 670-subject first cohort). Profiling relied on immunoSEQ multiplex PCR, and the TCRdb table lists in-frame clones only, not all of them. The data contain about 130,000 clones, nearly 90% of them singletons. The chain is built from TRBV10-1 and TRBJ2-7, with D possibly matching TRBD1 (7 bases). Sample: PBMCs. The receptor's source is a woman under 30 in good health and CMV-seropositive. The CDR3 nucleotides are TGCGCCAGCAGTGGACAGGGCGGGAACGAGCAGTACTTC. This encodes CASSGQGGNEQYF.